The next 32 T cell receptor beta chains were all read from a single sample in a study of blood T cell repertoires in COVID-19. Using immunoSEQ multiplex PCR, the repertoire was profiled, and TCRdb retains in-frame clones only, with some absent. The sample consists of about 280,000 clones, around 89% of them appearing once. The sequenced material came from peripheral blood. Receptor source: a man aged 35-49 years with acute or convalescent COVID-19.

The chain is built from TRBV2 and TRBJ2-2; possibly TRBD2 for D (7 bases). Germline assignment: CDR1 SNHLY and CDR2 FYNNEI. The CDR3 runs 14 residues. The V and J ends lost 4 bases and 5 bases respectively, with 11 bases between them. CDR3 sequence reads: CASSAGGWTGELFF. For the CDR3, the DNA is TGTGCCAGCAGTGCGGGGGGCTGGACCGGGGAGCTGTTTTTT.

The CDR3 sequence is CASSLRGTEKLFF. In DNA form, the CDR3 reads TGTGCCAGCAGCTTGAGGGGGACCGAAAAACTGTTTTTT. The chain links TRBV5-8 to TRBJ1-4; tentatively, D is TRBD1 (6 bases). The germline CDR1 and CDR2 sequences are SGHTS and YDEGEE. The length of the CDR3 is 13 residues. With 1 base removed from V and 8 bases from J, the gap between germline ends came to 9 bases.

The gene calls are TRBV5-5 and TRBJ1-3; no clear D. There are 16 residues in the CDR3. V was pared by 4 bases and J by 0 bases, with 14 bases between. Germline V gene data show CDR1 as SGHKS and CDR2 as YYEKEE (reference sequence). The CDR3 sequence is CASSARFDNSGNTIYF. CDR3 in DNA: TGTGCCAGCAGCGCCAGATTTGACAACTCTGGAAACACCATATATTTT.

The gene calls are TRBV4-1 and TRBJ2-2, with D unresolved. The CDR3 spans 16 residues. Germline lookup yields CDR1 MGHRA and CDR2 YSYEKL. V was cut by 0 bases and J by 1 base, with 9 bases left in between. The DNA of the CDR3 is TGCGCCAGCAGCCAAGATATGGCAGAGAACACCGGGGAGCTGTTTTTT. It translates to CASSQDMAENTGELFF.

This clone has just a few counts. This chain links TRBV11-2 with TRBJ2-1, with D unclear. V gave up 0 bases and J gave up 0 bases, with 12 bases separating them. The CDR3 length is 17 residues. Germline CDR1 reads SGHAT; CDR2 reads FQNNGV. The DNA of the CDR3 is TGTGCCAGCAGCTTAGATGACAAAGTCTTCTCCTACAATGAGCAGTTCTTC. This gives the protein CASSLDDKVFSYNEQFF.

The chain carries TRBV19 and TRBJ1-5, with D possibly matching TRBD1 (5 bases). Trimming shortened V by 2 bases and J by 7 bases, and 12 bases separated the two germline ends. The length of the CDR3 is 14 residues. Germline V gene data show CDR1 as LNHDA and CDR2 as SQIVND (reference sequence). The CDR3 DNA reads as TGTGCCAGTAGTATAAAGGCAGGGAGGCAGCCCCAGCATTTT. Residues: CASSIKAGRQPQHF. Using reference TRBV19 and TRBJ1-5 for the parts outside the CDR3, the full variable domain is DGGITQSPKYLFRKEGQNVTLSCEQNLNHDAMYWYRQDPGQGLRLIYYSQIVNDFQKGDIAEGYSVSREKKESFPLTVTSAQKNPTAFYLCASSIKAGRQPQHFGDGTRLSIL.

The CDR3 sequence is CATSRGDRWGYEQYF. As DNA, the CDR3 is TGTGCCACCAGCAGGGGGGACAGATGGGGATACGAGCAGTACTTC. The V call is TRBV15, the J call TRBJ2-7; 7 bases are shared with TRBD1. Trimming removed 3 bases from V and 4 bases from J; junction bases left unmatched: 9. Germline V gene lookup returns CDR1 LNHNV and CDR2 YYDKDF (reference sequence). There are 15 residues in the CDR3.

This sequence joins TRBV10-1 and TRBJ1-2, with D possibly being TRBD1 (5 bases). Germline lookup yields CDR1 WNHNN and CDR2 SYGVQD (reference sequence). Trimming stripped 3 bases from V and 10 bases from J, with 12 bases between. The CDR3 covers 12 residues. CDR3 protein: CASSDGGDAYTF. Here the CDR3 DNA reads TGCGCCAGCAGTGATGGGGGGGATGCCTACACCTTC.

The chain uses TRBV5-6 and TRBJ1-5, with D hard to call. This CDR3 region has 14 residues. V shed 3 bases and J shed 0 bases, with 7 bases lying between them. Germline V lookup: CDR1 SGHDT, CDR2 YYEEEE. In nucleotides, the CDR3 is TGTGCCAGCAGCTCTCAAGCTAGCAATCAGCCCCAGCATTTT. Translation: CASSSQASNQPQHF.

This sequence joins TRBV2 and TRBJ1-4, with a weak D call TRBD1 (5 bases). Germline CDR1 SNHLY, CDR2 FYNNEI. The CDR3 spans 12 residues. Trimming removed 6 bases from V and 8 bases from J, with 10 bases in between. For the CDR3, the DNA is TGTGCCAGCAGGACAGAATCCGAAAAACTGTTTTTT. Amino acids: CASRTESEKLFF.

The gene calls are TRBV6-5 and TRBJ2-1; D possibly corresponds to TRBD2 (5 bases). The germline V and J ends were trimmed by 6 bases and 9 bases, with 18 bases remaining between them. Germline CDR1 reads MNHEY; CDR2 reads SVGAGI. The CDR3 consists of 14 residues. Here the CDR3 DNA reads TGTGCCAGCAGCTCCCCCGGGGAACGCAGTGAGCAGTTCTTC. Translating it yields CASSSPGERSEQFF.

Worth noting for this clone: This same CDR3 is encoded by further DNA sequences in the sample. V gene TRBV2 combines with J gene TRBJ1-1; D remains ambiguous. Germline CDR1 SNHLY, CDR2 FYNNEI. This CDR3 contains 13 residues. With 3 bases removed from V and 0 bases from J, the gap between germline ends came to 5 bases. The CDR3 loop is CASSEGLNTEAFF. CDR3 nucleotide sequence: TGTGCCAGCAGTGAGGGCTTGAACACTGAAGCTTTCTTT.

The chain combines TRBV7-2 with TRBJ2-1, with 7 positions matching TRBD2. Germline values: CDR1 SGHTA, CDR2 FQGNSA. V dropped 3 bases and J dropped 0; count of bases not matched to a gene: 5. The CDR3 has 16 amino acids. DNA of the CDR3: TGTGCCAGCAGCTTCCGGGGGGTGCTCTCCTACAATGAGCAGTTCTTC. Encoded protein: CASSFRGVLSYNEQFF.

The chain combines TRBV7-3 with TRBJ2-2; TRBD1 matches at 7 bases. The CDR3 runs to 16 residues. J gave up 0 bases and V 4 bases, and 5 bases lay outside the gene matches. In germline, CDR1 is SGHTA, CDR2 FQGTGA. The CDR3 is CASSSRQGANTGELFF. CDR3 in DNA: TGTGCCAGCAGCTCCCGACAGGGCGCGAACACCGGGGAGCTGTTTTTT.

The rearrangement uses TRBV4-2 and TRBJ1-6; 7 bases map to TRBD1. V dropped 0 bases and J dropped 7; count of bases not matched to a gene: 0. This CDR3 spans 14 amino acids. CDR1 is LGHNA, CDR2 YNFKEQ, per germline. The CDR3 bases are TGTGCCAGCAGCCAAGAACAGGGGAATTCACCCCTCCACTTT. It specifies CASSQEQGNSPLHF.

The gene calls are TRBV6-5 and TRBJ2-7; 7 bases line up with TRBD1. CDR3 size: 12 residues. Germline V gene lookup returns CDR1 MNHEY and CDR2 SVGAGI. CDR3 region: CATGQPSYEQYF. The CDR3 bases are TGTGCGACGGGACAGCCATCCTACGAGCAGTACTTC.

The chain carries TRBV30 and TRBJ1-6; perhaps TRBD1 as D (6 bases). Germline V CDR1 and CDR2: GTSNPN, SVGIG (reference sequence). V dropped 1 base and J dropped 6 bases, with 10 bases sitting between them. The CDR3 sequence is 14 residues long. The CDR3: CAWSAGQLNSPLHF. The CDR3 nucleotides are TGTGCCTGGAGTGCCGGACAGCTTAATTCACCCCTCCACTTT.

The rearrangement uses TRBV30 and TRBJ2-4; D uncertain. V was trimmed by 7 bases and J by 2 bases, leaving 9 bases between them. CDR1 is GTSNPN and CDR2 is SVGIG in the germline V gene (reference sequence). The CDR3 contains 12 residues. The CDR3 sequence: CASESPKNIQYF. In DNA, the CDR3 is TGTGCCTCCGAGTCCCCCAAAAACATTCAGTACTTC.

The chain employs TRBV5-6 and TRBJ1-2; 12 positions agree with TRBD1. The trim removed 1 base at V and 7 bases at J, leaving 2 bases unmatched. This CDR3 contains 14 residues. Looked up from germline, CDR1 is SGHDT and CDR2 is YYEEEE. The CDR3 spells CASSLRDRGPGYTF. The CDR3 DNA follows: TGTGCCAGCAGCTTGAGGGACAGGGGGCCTGGCTACACCTTC.

The chain joins TRBV4-2 to TRBJ2-1, with TRBD2 identical over 9 bases. V dropped 2 bases and J dropped 4; count of bases not matched to a gene: 3. The CDR3 length is 15 residues. Germline values: CDR1 LGHNA, CDR2 YNFKEQ. Here the CDR3 DNA reads TGTGCCAGCAGCCAACCCACTAGCGGGTACAATGAGCAGTTCTTC. It codes for CASSQPTSGYNEQFF.

The V and J genes are TRBV5-8 and TRBJ2-3, with D possibly TRBD1 on 5 matching bases. Germline loops: CDR1 SGHTS, CDR2 YDEGEE. This CDR3 has 14 amino acids. V lost 6 bases and J lost 3, with 14 bases in between. Here the CDR3 reads CASILGRYTDTQYF. The CDR3 nucleotides read TGTGCCAGCATCCTGGGGCGATATACAGATACGCAGTATTTT.

This chain uses TRBV6-2 or TRBV6-3 with TRBJ1-3; perhaps TRBD1 as D (5 bases). Germline CDR1 reads MNHEY; CDR2 reads SVGEGT. The CDR3 extends over 15 amino acids. V lost 6 bases to trimming and J lost 2 bases, with 14 bases between them. CDR3 DNA sequence: TGTGCCAGCAGCGCGGGACCGTCAGCTGGAAACACCATATATTTT. Protein sequence: CASSAGPSAGNTIYF.

The chain employs TRBV7-2 and TRBJ2-7, with TRBD2 identical over 8 bases. The ends lost 0 bases at V and 9 bases at J; junction bases unmatched: 10. Germline CDR1 and CDR2: SGHTA and FQGNSA. The CDR3 runs 15 residues. The CDR3 loop is CASSLAGGVGVRQYF. CDR3 DNA: TGTGCCAGCAGCTTAGCCGGGGGGGTGGGCGTGCGGCAGTACTTC.

The chain employs TRBV6-4 and TRBJ2-2; no clear D. Looked up from germline, CDR1 is MRHNA and CDR2 is SNTAGT. The germline V and J ends were trimmed by 5 bases and 0 bases, with 4 bases remaining between them. There are 13 residues in the CDR3. The CDR3 bases are TGTGCCAGCAGTAACACGAACACCGGGGAGCTGTTTTTT. This gives the protein CASSNTNTGELFF.

The chain is built from TRBV7-8 and TRBJ2-1; 9 bases map to TRBD1. V dropped 4 bases and J dropped 8; count of bases not matched to a gene: 6. The CDR3 covers 14 residues. CDR1 SGHVS and CDR2 FQNEAQ come from the germline V gene. The CDR3 bases are TGTGCCAGCAGCTCGGGACAGGGAGCGTATGAGCAGTTCTTC. This sequence encodes CASSSGQGAYEQFF.

The chain has TRBV7-2 and TRBJ1-5, with TRBD1 matching 8 bases. The CDR3 consists of 17 residues. Germline CDR1 and CDR2: SGHTA and FQGNSA. J was trimmed by 1 base and V by 5 bases; bases with no gene match: 10. The CDR3 region has the DNA TGTGCCAGCAGCCCCCGGACAGGGTTCGGAAGCAATCAGCCCCAGCATTTT. This translates into CASSPRTGFGSNQPQHF.

V and J are TRBV10-2 and TRBJ2-2; D may be TRBD1 (5 bases). The V end was cut by 6 bases, the J end by 4 bases, with 9 bases between. From germline, CDR1 is WSHSY and CDR2 SAAADI. This CDR3 region has 13 residues. The CDR3 DNA reads TGCGCCAGCAGCTTACAGGCCACCGGGGAGCTGTTTTTT. It encodes CASSLQATGELFF.

The rearrangement uses TRBV10-3 and TRBJ1-1, with D unresolved. The germline gives CDR1 ENHRY, CDR2 SYGVKD. Trimming took off 5 bases at V and 4 bases at J, with 14 bases between the two ends. The length of the CDR3 is 14 residues. In DNA, the CDR3 is TGTGCCATCAGTCGGACTTGGGGTGGCACTGAAGCTTTCTTT. This codes for CAISRTWGGTEAFF.

The chain is built from TRBV24-1 and TRBJ2-2; TRBD2 matches 9 bases. The V gene's germline CDR1 is KGHDR and CDR2 SFDVKD. V gave up 4 bases and J gave up 5 bases; unmatched junction bases: 7. This CDR3 region has 16 residues. In DNA, the CDR3 is TGTGCCACCAGTGACCCGAGCGGGGGGAGAACCGGGGAGCTGTTTTTT. Its translation is CATSDPSGGRTGELFF.

V usage is TRBV11-2 and J usage is TRBJ2-2; D gene ambiguous. V gave up 4 bases and J gave up 0 bases, with 12 bases separating them. This CDR3 spans 16 amino acids. Germline V gene sequence: CDR1 SGHAT, CDR2 FQNNGV. The CDR3 reads CASSSNKPANTGELFF. CDR3 nucleotides: TGTGCCAGCAGCTCCAACAAACCTGCGAACACCGGGGAGCTGTTTTTT.

The genes are TRBV19 and TRBJ1-4; 7 nucleotides match TRBD1. Germline CDR1 reads LNHDA; CDR2 reads SQIVND (reference sequence). This CDR3 has 13 residues. Trimming at V came to 8 bases and at J to 8 bases, leaving 8 bases not matched to a gene. CDR3 DNA sequence: TGTGCCAGTCGTGAGGGGGCGGGAGAAAAACTGTTTTTT. The encoded protein is CASREGAGEKLFF.

The chain combines TRBV3-1 (or the pseudogene TRBV3-2) with TRBJ2-1; possibly TRBD2 for D (5 bases). Germline V gene sequence: CDR1 LGHDT, CDR2 YNNKEL (reference sequence). The germline V and J ends were trimmed by 8 bases and 0 bases, with 14 bases remaining between them. This CDR3 is built from 15 residues. The CDR3 sequence is CASERAPGSYNEQFF. DNA of the CDR3: TGTGCCAGCGAGAGGGCACCCGGCTCCTACAATGAGCAGTTCTTC.